This T cell receptor beta chain originates from a study of blood T cell repertoires in COVID-19. Study information: Specimens from acute and convalescent COVID-19 originated in the United States, Italy and Spain. PBMCs, B-cell-depleted T cells, or T cells provided the cDNA or gDNA that made up the material.

The CDR3 runs to 13 residues. J was trimmed by 5 bases and V by 5 bases; bases with no gene match: 4. CDR1 is MNHEY and CDR2 is SVGAGI in the germline V gene. The protocol was immunoSEQ multiplex PCR, while the TCRdb copy is restricted to in-frame clones and leaves out a portion. The sample carries around 270,000 clones, about 87% recorded once. The TCR was taken from a man aged 60 to 69 who had recovered from COVID-19. The sample comprised peripheral blood. J is TRBJ2-7 and V is TRBV6-5; 9 positions match TRBD1. The CDR3 loop is CASSPGTGNEQYF. For the CDR3, the DNA is TGTGCCAGCAGTCCCGGGACAGGGAACGAGCAGTACTTC.